The 15 T cell receptor beta chains below all came from one sample that was sequenced in a study of blood T cell repertoires in COVID-19. Measured with immunoSEQ multiplex PCR; TCRdb has only the in-frame clones, and not every one. The table includes 85,000 to 120,000 clones, approximately 92% detected once. Sequencing was performed on peripheral blood. These receptors were obtained from a woman in her fifties or sixties with COVID-19, enrolled during active disease.

The chain is built from TRBV27 and TRBJ1-5, with unresolved D. CDR3 length: 15 amino acids. Trimming removed 6 bases from V and 0 bases from J, with 12 bases in between. The V gene's germline CDR1 is MNHEY and CDR2 SMNVEV (reference sequence). The CDR3 DNA reads TGTGCCAGCAGGGTCGACACAGTTAGCAATCAGCCCCAGCATTTT. Translation gives CASRVDTVSNQPQHF.

This chain uses TRBV5-1 with TRBJ2-7, with 12 bases identical to TRBD2. The CDR3 runs to 18 residues. V trimming: 3 bases; J trimming: 2 bases; junction bases outside the gene matches: 12. From germline, CDR1 is SGHRS and CDR2 YFSETQ. The CDR3 coding sequence is TGCGCCAGCAGCTACCGTACTAGCGGGGGGCCTCTTACCTACGAGCAGTACTTC. It encodes CASSYRTSGGPLTYEQYF.

The chain is built from TRBV19 and TRBJ1-1; D call uncertain. V was shortened by 6 bases and J by 5 bases, with 13 bases between the two germline ends. The germline gives CDR1 LNHDA, CDR2 SQIVND (reference sequence). CDR3 size: 13 residues. The CDR3 here is CASSTDLATEAFF. The CDR3 nucleotides read TGTGCCAGTAGCACGGATTTAGCGACTGAAGCTTTCTTT.

CDR3 bases: TGTGCCAGCAGCTTGCTGGGCCAGGTCTACAATGAGCAGTTCTTC. Amino acid sequence: CASSLLGQVYNEQFF. V is TRBV5-6 and J is TRBJ2-1; D uncertain. The CDR3 extends over 15 amino acids. The germline gives CDR1 SGHDT, CDR2 YYEEEE. V was clipped by 1 base and J by 3 bases, with 11 bases between them. The complete variable domain, with remaining parts taken from reference TRBV5-6 and TRBJ2-1, reads DAGVTQSPTHLIKTRGQQVTLRCSPKSGHDTVSWYQQALGQGPQFIFQYYEEEERQRGNFPDRFSGHQFPNYSSELNVNALLLGDSALYLCASSLLGQVYNEQFFGPGTRLTVL.

This clone was recorded once. The genes are TRBV6-5 and TRBJ1-6; maybe TRBD1 (5 bases). From germline, CDR1 is MNHEY and CDR2 SVGAGI. V lost 8 bases and J 10 bases, leaving 15 bases between the germline ends. The CDR3 runs 13 residues. CDR3 coding DNA: TGTGCCAGCGGCGACAGATTGGCATCACCCCTCCACTTT. Translating it yields CASGDRLASPLHF.

Worth noting for this clone: Other DNA sequences in the sample encode the same CDR3. This sequence joins TRBV7-3 and TRBJ2-1; tentative D call: TRBD2 (5 bases). The CDR3 is 14 residues long. The V end was cut by 2 bases, the J end by 5 bases, with 10 bases between. Germline V lookup: CDR1 SGHTA, CDR2 FQGTGA. In DNA, the CDR3 is TGTGCCAGCAGCTTATCTGAGGGTCACAATGAGCAGTTCTTC. Protein: CASSLSEGHNEQFF. Variable domain in full (rest from reference TRBV7-3 and TRBJ2-1): GAGVSQTPSNKVTEKGKYVELRCDPISGHTALYWYRQSLGQGPEFLIYFQGTGAADDSGLPNDRFFAVRPEGSVSTLKIQRTERGDSAVYLCASSLSEGHNEQFFGPGTRLTVL.

The chain is built from TRBV27 and TRBJ1-2, with D possibly being TRBD1 (5 bases). There are 15 residues in the CDR3. Trimming removed 0 bases at V and 2 bases at J, with 10 bases between. In germline, CDR1 is MNHEY, CDR2 SMNVEV (reference sequence). The CDR3 bases are TGTGCCAGCAGTTTATCCATTGGACAAAACTATGGCTACACCTTC. Translation gives CASSLSIGQNYGYTF.

The CDR3 spells CASSPGAGELFF. The DNA of the CDR3 is TGTGCCAGCAGCCCAGGGGCCGGGGAGCTGTTTTTT. V usage is TRBV3-1 (or the pseudogene TRBV3-2) and J usage is TRBJ2-2; D may be TRBD1 (6 bases). Trimming stripped 4 bases from V and 6 bases from J, with 6 bases between. The CDR3 runs 12 residues. Germline CDR1 and CDR2: LGHDT and YNNKEL (reference sequence).

The rearrangement links TRBV5-3 to TRBJ2-3; 12 positions match TRBD2. TRBV5-3 is reported as an ORF; its role is uncertain. J gave up 0 bases and V 7 bases, and 6 bases lay outside the gene matches. The CDR3 length is 16 residues. The CDR3 reads CARRLAGATSTDTQYF. The DNA for the CDR3 is TGTGCCAGACGACTAGCGGGGGCCACTAGCACAGATACGCAGTATTTT.

The gene calls are TRBV19 and TRBJ1-1; 10 nucleotides align to TRBD1. Germline-derived CDR1 and CDR2 are LNHDA and SQIVND (reference sequence). The CDR3 is 17 residues long. The ends lost 6 bases at V and 3 bases at J; junction bases unmatched: 13. CDR3 in amino acids: CASRIPRDRGSHTEAFF. The DNA for the CDR3 is TGTGCCAGTAGAATACCTCGGGACAGGGGTTCGCACACTGAAGCTTTCTTT.

The J gene is TRBJ2-2, the V gene TRBV11-3; 8 nucleotides line up with TRBD1. V shed 9 bases, J shed 0 bases, and the junction held 15 bases outside the gene matches. The germline gives CDR1 SGHNT, CDR2 YENEEA. The CDR3 has 18 amino acids. Here the CDR3 DNA reads TGTGCCAGTACATATCCGTCAGGGGGCCCCGCGAACACCGGGGAGCTGTTTTTT. The encoded protein is CASTYPSGGPANTGELFF.

The chain links TRBV24-1 to TRBJ2-1; D is unclear. The V gene's germline CDR1 is KGHDR and CDR2 SFDVKD. CDR3 size: 13 residues. Between the trimmed V and J ends, which lost 0 bases and 9 bases, there was a span of 8 bases. CDR3 loop: CATSDLNSSEQFF. CDR3 DNA sequence: TGTGCCACCAGTGATTTGAACTCGAGTGAGCAGTTCTTC.

The genes are TRBV5-1 and TRBJ2-2; TRBD1 agrees at 7 bases. The CDR3 totals 15 residues. The V segment lost 3 bases and the J segment 5 bases; nucleotides outside the gene matches: 7. Germline V gene sequence: CDR1 SGHRS, CDR2 YFSETQ. The CDR3: CASSSGGALTGELFF. The DNA of the CDR3 is TGCGCCAGCAGCTCAGGGGGAGCTTTGACCGGGGAGCTGTTTTTT. Variable domain in full (rest from reference TRBV5-1 and TRBJ2-2): KAGVTQTPRYLIKTRGQQVTLSCSPISGHRSVSWYQQTPGQGLQFLFEYFSETQRNKGNFPGRFSGRQFSNSRSEMNVSTLELGDSALYLCASSSGGALTGELFFGEGSRLTVL.

The genes are TRBV6-5 and TRBJ1-1; tentative D call: TRBD1 (5 bases). The germline gives CDR1 MNHEY, CDR2 SVGAGI. The CDR3 contains 14 residues. The V and J ends lost 6 bases and 6 bases respectively, with 17 bases between them. CDR3 nucleotides: TGTGCCAGCAGACCCGGGACTCGTTCTGCTGAAGCTTTCTTT. It yields the protein CASRPGTRSAEAFF.

The V call is TRBV24-1, the J call TRBJ2-3; possible D gene TRBD1, 6 bases. V gave up 3 bases and J gave up 2 bases, with 11 bases separating them. The CDR3 consists of 15 residues. Germline CDR1 is KGHDR and CDR2 is SFDVKD. Here the CDR3 DNA reads TGTGCCACCAGTGATCCCGGACAGAACACAGATACGCAGTATTTT. Amino acid sequence: CATSDPGQNTDTQYF.